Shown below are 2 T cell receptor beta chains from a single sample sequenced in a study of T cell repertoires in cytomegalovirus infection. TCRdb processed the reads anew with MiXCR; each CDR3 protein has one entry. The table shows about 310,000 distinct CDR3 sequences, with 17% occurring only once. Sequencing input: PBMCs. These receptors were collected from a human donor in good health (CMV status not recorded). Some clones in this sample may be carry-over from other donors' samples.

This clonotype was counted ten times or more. CDR3 loop: CASSAPGDNEQFF. In nucleotides, the CDR3 is TGTGCCAGCAGTGCGCCGGGAGACAATGAGCAGTTCTTC. V and J are TRBV6-2 or TRBV6-3 and TRBJ2-1; D perhaps matches TRBD2 (6 bases). CDR1 and CDR2 from the germline V gene are MNHEY and SVGEGT. Deletions cut 5 bases from V and 5 bases from J, with 10 bases between. This CDR3 is built from 13 residues.

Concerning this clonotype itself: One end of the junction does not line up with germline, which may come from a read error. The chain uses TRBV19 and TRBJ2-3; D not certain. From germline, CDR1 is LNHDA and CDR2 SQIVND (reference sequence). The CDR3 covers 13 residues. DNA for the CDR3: TGTGCCAGTAGTGTAGAGATTACAGATACGCAGTATTTT. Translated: CASSVEITDTQYF. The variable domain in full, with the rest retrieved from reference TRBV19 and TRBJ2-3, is DGGITQSPKYLFRKEGQNVTLSCEQNLNHDAMYWYRQDPGQGLRLIYYSQIVNDFQKGDIAEGYSVSREKKESFPLTVTSAQKNPTAFYLCASSVEITDTQYFGPGTRLTVL.